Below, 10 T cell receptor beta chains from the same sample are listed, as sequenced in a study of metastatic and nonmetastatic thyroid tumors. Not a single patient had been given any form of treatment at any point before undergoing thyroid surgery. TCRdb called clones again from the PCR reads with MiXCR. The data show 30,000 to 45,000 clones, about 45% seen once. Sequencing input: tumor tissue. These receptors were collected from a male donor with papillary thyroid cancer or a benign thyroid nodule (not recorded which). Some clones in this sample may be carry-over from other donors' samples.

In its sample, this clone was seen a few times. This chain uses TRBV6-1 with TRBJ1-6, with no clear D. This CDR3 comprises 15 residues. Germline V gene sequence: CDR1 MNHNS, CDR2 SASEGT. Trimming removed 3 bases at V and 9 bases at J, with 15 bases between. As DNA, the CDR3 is TGTGCCAGCAGTGACAGGTTCGCATATTCTTCACCCCTCCACTTT. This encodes CASSDRFAYSSPLHF.

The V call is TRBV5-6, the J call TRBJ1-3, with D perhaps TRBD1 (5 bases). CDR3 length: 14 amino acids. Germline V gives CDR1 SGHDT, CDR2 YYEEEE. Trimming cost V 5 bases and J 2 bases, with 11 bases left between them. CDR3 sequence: CASSLVGPGNTIYF. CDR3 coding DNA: TGTGCCAGCAGTTTAGTGGGACCTGGAAACACCATATATTTT.

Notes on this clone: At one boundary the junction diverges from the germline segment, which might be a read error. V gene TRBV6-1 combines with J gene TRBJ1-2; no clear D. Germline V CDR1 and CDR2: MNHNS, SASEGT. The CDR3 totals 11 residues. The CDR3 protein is CASSKVYCYTF. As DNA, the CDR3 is TGTGCCAGCAGTAAGGTCTATTGCTACACCTTC.

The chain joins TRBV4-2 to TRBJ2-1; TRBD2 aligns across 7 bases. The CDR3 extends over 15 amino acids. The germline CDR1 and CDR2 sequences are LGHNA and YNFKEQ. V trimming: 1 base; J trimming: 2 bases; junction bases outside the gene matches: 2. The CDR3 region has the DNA TGTGCCAGCAGCCAAGCGGGGACTACCTACAATGAGCAGTTCTTC. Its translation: CASSQAGTTYNEQFF.

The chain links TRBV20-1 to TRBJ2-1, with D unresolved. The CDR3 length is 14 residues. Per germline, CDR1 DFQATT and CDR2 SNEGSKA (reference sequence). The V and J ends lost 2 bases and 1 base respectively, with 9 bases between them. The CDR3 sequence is CSARLLRSYNEQFF. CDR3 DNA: TGCAGTGCTAGACTTCTCCGGTCCTACAATGAGCAGTTCTTC.

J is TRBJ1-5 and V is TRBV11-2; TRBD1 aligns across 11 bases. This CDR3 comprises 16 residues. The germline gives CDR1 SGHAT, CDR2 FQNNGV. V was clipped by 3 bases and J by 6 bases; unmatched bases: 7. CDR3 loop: CASSFEGQGGSQPQHF. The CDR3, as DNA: TGTGCCAGCAGCTTTGAGGGACAGGGGGGAAGTCAGCCCCAGCATTTT.

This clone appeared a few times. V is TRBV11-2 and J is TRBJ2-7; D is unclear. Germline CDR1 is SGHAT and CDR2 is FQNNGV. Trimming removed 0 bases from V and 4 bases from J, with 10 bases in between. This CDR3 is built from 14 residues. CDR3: CASSLDTIRYEQYF. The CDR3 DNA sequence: TGTGCCAGCAGCTTAGATACTATCCGATACGAGCAGTACTTC.

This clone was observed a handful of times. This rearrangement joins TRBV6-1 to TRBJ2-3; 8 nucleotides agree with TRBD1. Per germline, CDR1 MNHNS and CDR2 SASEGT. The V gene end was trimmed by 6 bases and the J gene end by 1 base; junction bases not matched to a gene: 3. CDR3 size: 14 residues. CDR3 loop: CASRDRVGTDTQYF. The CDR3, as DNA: TGTGCCAGCAGGGACAGGGTTGGCACAGATACGCAGTATTTT.

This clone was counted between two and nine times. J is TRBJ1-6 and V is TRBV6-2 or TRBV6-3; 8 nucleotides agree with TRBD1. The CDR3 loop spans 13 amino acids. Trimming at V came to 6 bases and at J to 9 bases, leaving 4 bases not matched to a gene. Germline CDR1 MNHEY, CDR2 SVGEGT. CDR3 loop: CASRPGTGSPLHF. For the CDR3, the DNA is TGTGCCAGCAGACCCGGGACAGGTTCACCCCTCCACTTT.

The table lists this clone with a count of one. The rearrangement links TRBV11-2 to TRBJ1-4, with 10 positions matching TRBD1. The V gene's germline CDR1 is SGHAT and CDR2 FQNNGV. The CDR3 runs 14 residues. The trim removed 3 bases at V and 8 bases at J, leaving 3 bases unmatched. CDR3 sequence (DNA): TGTGCCAGCAGCTTGGGACAGGGGATCGAAAAACTGTTTTTT. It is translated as CASSLGQGIEKLFF.